One and the same sample provided the 14 T cell receptor beta chains below, sequenced in a study of metastatic and nonmetastatic thyroid tumors. Before thyroid surgery, none of the patients had received any treatment. TCRdb re-called the PCR reads with MiXCR. The data contain 30,000 to 45,000 clones, under 25% of them singletons. Sample: blood. The receptors shown here come from a female donor with papillary thyroid cancer or a benign thyroid nodule (not recorded which). Some clones in this sample may be carry-over from other donors' samples.

This clone was found many times. V is TRBV3-1 and J is TRBJ1-1; weak D call: TRBD1 (5 bases). The CDR3 extends over 14 amino acids. V was shortened by 1 base and J by 4 bases, with 10 bases between the two germline ends. Germline loops: CDR1 LGHDT, CDR2 YNNKEL (reference sequence). The CDR3 sequence: CASSQAGGSTEAFF. The CDR3, as DNA: TGTGCCAGCAGCCAAGCCGGGGGGTCCACTGAAGCTTTCTTT.

The rearrangement links TRBV27 to TRBJ1-6; D unclear. The length of the CDR3 is 14 residues. Germline CDR1 reads MNHEY; CDR2 reads SMNVEV (reference sequence). With 5 bases removed from V and 6 bases from J, the gap between germline ends came to 11 bases. CDR3 in amino acids: CASSLFAPNSPLHF. CDR3 in DNA: TGTGCCAGCAGTCTCTTCGCCCCTAATTCACCCCTCCACTTT.

This clone was counted a single time. The chain is built from TRBV30 and TRBJ2-2; the D is unclear. V lost 1 base and J 3 bases, leaving 15 bases between the germline ends. Germline V lookup: CDR1 GTSNPN, CDR2 SVGIG (reference sequence). CDR3 size: 16 residues. CDR3 sequence reads: CAWSAPLVLHTGELFF. CDR3 DNA: TGTGCCTGGAGTGCGCCCCTTGTACTGCACACCGGGGAGCTGTTTTTT.

Concerning this clone: A read error may be the cause here, since a much bigger clone is one base away. V is TRBV9 and J is TRBJ2-5; D unresolved. CDR3 length equals 14 residues. Germline CDR1 is SGDLS and CDR2 is YYNGEE. The CDR3 DNA follows: TGTGCCAGCAGCGACGATGGGGTACAAGAGACCAAGTACTTC. Amino acid sequence: CASSDDGVQETKYF.

There are many counts of this clone. The rearrangement joins TRBV10-3 to TRBJ1-1, with TRBD1 identical over 7 bases. CDR3 length: 13 amino acids. After removal of 3 bases from V and 3 bases from J, the junction contained 1 base not matched to a gene. CDR1 ENHRY and CDR2 SYGVKD come from the germline V gene. CDR3 sequence reads: CAISDRGDTEAFF. In DNA, the CDR3 is TGTGCCATCAGTGACAGGGGGGACACTGAAGCTTTCTTT.

Remarks on this clone: The sample has other DNA sequences that encode this CDR3 too. The CDR3, as DNA: TGCGCCAGCAGCTTATTATGGCGAGACTCCCAAGAGACCCAGTACTTC. This encodes CASSLLWRDSQETQYF. The rearrangement uses TRBV5-1 and TRBJ2-5; D remains ambiguous. V shed 2 bases and J shed 1 base, with 15 bases lying between them. The CDR3 runs 16 residues. Germline values: CDR1 SGHRS, CDR2 YFSETQ.

This chain uses TRBV6-1 with TRBJ2-2; D is ambiguous. V shed 4 bases and J shed 7 bases, with 16 bases lying between them. There are 15 residues in the CDR3. Germline V gene data show CDR1 as MNHNS and CDR2 as SASEGT. CDR3 region: CASSVSYSSVGELFF. The CDR3, as DNA: TGTGCCAGCAGTGTCAGTTATTCTAGTGTCGGGGAGCTGTTTTTT.

This clone was seen repeatedly, ten times or more. The chain uses TRBV28 and TRBJ2-1, with TRBD2 matching 7 bases. The germline V gene has CDR1 MDHEN and CDR2 SYDVKM. V shed 6 bases, J shed 2 bases, and the junction held 22 bases outside the gene matches. This CDR3 comprises 20 residues. The CDR3 sequence: CASSKVSGTTVRFPYNEQFF. As DNA, the CDR3 is TGTGCCAGCAGCAAGGTCTCCGGGACTACGGTTCGTTTTCCCTACAATGAGCAGTTCTTC.

This clone came up many times. The CDR3 end shows no conserved phenylalanine or tryptophan, and so a read error is likely. The CDR3 is CASSPVMNSGANVLTL. The CDR3 nucleotides read TGCGCCAGCAGCCCAGTAATGAACTCTGGGGCCAACGTCCTGACTCTC. This rearrangement joins TRBV4-1 to TRBJ2-6; unclear D gene. CDR1 and CDR2 (germline): MGHRA, YSYEKL. The ends were cut back, 4 bases at V and 0 bases at J, with 10 bases in the middle. The CDR3 is 16 residues long.

This clone has a count of ten or more. This sample includes further DNA sequences coding for the same CDR3. The chain links TRBV5-1 to TRBJ2-7, with 11 bases matching TRBD2. The CDR3 runs to 15 residues. In germline, CDR1 is SGHRS, CDR2 YFSETQ. The V segment lost 3 bases and the J segment 5 bases; nucleotides outside the gene matches: 7. In DNA form, the CDR3 reads TGCGCCAGCAGCTACCCGGGGACTAGCGGCAACGAGCAGTACTTC. Translation gives CASSYPGTSGNEQYF.

Comments on this clone: A junction end diverges from the germline sequence, so it may reflect a read error. V gene TRBV5-1 combines with J gene TRBJ1-1; D ambiguous. The CDR3 extends over 15 amino acids. Germline assignment: CDR1 SGHRS and CDR2 YFSETQ. The CDR3 nucleotides are TGCGCCAGCAGCTTGTCAGGCGGAGAAACGACTGAGGCTTTCTTT. It yields the protein CASSLSGGETTEAFF.

This clone was detected many times. The chain carries TRBV12-5 and TRBJ1-5; D not certain. Looked up from germline, CDR1 is LGHNT and CDR2 is FRNRAP. The CDR3 is 11 amino acids. The V end lost 6 bases, the J end lost 5 bases, and 5 bases lay between the germline ends. The CDR3 DNA reads TGTGCTAGTGGACGGGATCAGCCCCAGCATTTT. Protein: CASGRDQPQHF.

The table lists this clone with a few counts. The chain recombines TRBV6-1 with TRBJ1-5, with D hard to call. V lost 6 bases and J lost 2, with 11 bases in between. This CDR3 contains 14 residues. The germline V gene encodes CDR1 MNHNS and CDR2 SASEGT. CDR3 in DNA: TGTGCCAGCAGGTGGCAGGCCCGCAATCAGCCCCAGCATTTT. It encodes CASRWQARNQPQHF.

The sample holds many counts of this clone. V is TRBV24-1 and J is TRBJ2-3; D could derive from TRBD1 or TRBD2 (6 bases each). V was cut by 4 bases and J by 3 bases, with 13 bases left in between. This CDR3 region has 15 residues. Germline-derived CDR1 and CDR2 are KGHDR and SFDVKD. The CDR3 spells CATSDRGQGTDTQYF. CDR3 DNA: TGTGCCACCAGTGACCGGGGGCAGGGAACAGATACGCAGTATTTT.